This passage covers 14 T cell receptor beta chains from one sample sequenced in a study of spatial heterogeneity in lung cancer. TCRdb passed the 5' RACE reads through MiXCR, listing each CDR3 protein once. This sample carries over 7,500 distinct CDR3 sequences, roughly 3.5% of them seen once, and the ten largest clones take 18%. Time point in this sample: blood taken at disease recurrence. Sequencing of whole RNA from tumor, nontumor lung or frozen PBMC involved no sorting. This specimen was PBMCs, taken at recurrence. These TCRs come from a female donor with early-stage non-small cell lung cancer.

This clonotype was counted at least ten times. For a library built for alpha chains, this beta chain is a stray read; little rests on its size. The V call is TRBV5-1, the J call TRBJ1-2; D is possibly TRBD1 (6 bases). V lost 4 bases, J lost 6 bases, and 13 bases lay in between. The CDR3 extends over 13 amino acids. Germline V lookup: CDR1 SGHRS, CDR2 YFSETQ. The CDR3 bases are TGCGCCAGCAGCGGAGGGACATGGGATGGCTACACCTTC. This sequence encodes CASSGGTWDGYTF.

The table lists this clonotype with many counts. The library was prepared for alpha chains; this beta chain is a stray read, so its frequency means little. The chain recombines TRBV7-2 with TRBJ2-7, with a weak D call TRBD2 (5 bases). The germline CDR1 and CDR2 sequences are SGHTA and FQGNSA. The CDR3 is 12 residues long. Trimming pared 1 base from V and 6 bases from J, leaving 7 bases between. The CDR3 DNA follows: TGTGCCAGCAGCTTAGTCGGACTCGAGCAGTACTTC. As protein: CASSLVGLEQYF. Complete variable domain (other parts from reference TRBV7-2 and TRBJ2-7): GAGVSQSPSNKVTEKGKDVELRCDPISGHTALYWYRQSLGQGLEFLIYFQGNSAPDKSGLPSDRFSAERTGGSVSTLTIQRTQQEDSAVYLCASSLVGLEQYFGPGTRLTVT.

This clonotype came up many times. Within a library made for alpha chains, this beta chain is off target, and its count is uninformative. CDR3 loop: CASTPSGTGGSGANVLTF. CDR3 DNA: TGTGCCAGCACCCCCTCCGGGACAGGTGGCTCTGGGGCCAACGTCCTGACTTTC. This rearrangement joins TRBV27 to TRBJ2-6; 8 bases line up with TRBD1. V shed 7 bases, J shed 0 bases, and the junction held 11 bases outside the gene matches. Germline-derived CDR1 and CDR2 are MNHEY and SMNVEV (reference sequence). This CDR3 spans 18 amino acids.

By share of the sample, this clonotype is medium-sized (0.01 to 0.1%). In a library made to pick up alpha chains, this beta chain is a stray read with a size that means little. The genes are TRBV20-1 and TRBJ2-4; the D gene is possibly TRBD2 (6 bases). Germline assignment: CDR1 DFQATT and CDR2 SNEGSKA (reference sequence). Between the trimmed V and J ends, which lost 6 bases and 3 bases, there was a span of 21 bases. The CDR3 covers 16 residues. The CDR3 protein is CSATPPGVRDKNIQYF. The CDR3 DNA reads TGCAGTGCCACCCCCCCGGGGGTCCGGGACAAAAACATTCAGTACTTC.

Many counts were recorded for this clonotype. With the library built for alpha chains, this beta chain is off target and its frequency is not meaningful. V is TRBV6-5 and J is TRBJ2-2; 9 positions match TRBD2. CDR3 length equals 13 residues. The germline V gene encodes CDR1 MNHEY and CDR2 SVGAGI. The V segment lost 6 bases and the J segment 5 bases; nucleotides outside the gene matches: 1. The CDR3 DNA sequence: TGTGCCAGCAGGACTAGCGGAACCGGGGAGCTGTTTTTT. Amino acids: CASRTSGTGELFF.

This clonotype occurred many times. Since the library was made to target alpha chains, this beta chain is a stray read and its abundance is not meaningful. This chain's CDR3 is CASSLGPVEEQPYEQYF. CDR3 DNA sequence: TGCGCCAGCAGCTTGGGGCCGGTTGAGGAGCAACCCTACGAGCAGTACTTC. V gene TRBV5-1 combines with J gene TRBJ2-7; D gene unclear. Trimming pared 0 bases from V and 2 bases from J, leaving 18 bases between. Per germline, CDR1 SGHRS and CDR2 YFSETQ. The CDR3 loop spans 17 amino acids.

This clonotype showed up many times. This beta chain is a stray sequence in a library constructed for alpha chains; its clone size is not meaningful. The rearrangement uses TRBV28 and TRBJ1-2; D is possibly TRBD1 (5 bases). The V end lost 7 bases, the J end lost 6 bases, and 21 bases lay between the germline ends. Germline CDR1 and CDR2: MDHEN and SYDVKM. There are 15 residues in the CDR3. The CDR3 protein is CASNRSGTAPHGYTF. The CDR3 DNA reads as TGTGCCAGCAATAGATCCGGGACCGCGCCTCATGGCTACACCTTC.

This clonotype was recorded many times. This beta chain appears as a stray read in a library generated for alpha chains; its size is not informative. The CDR3 region has the DNA TGTGCCAGCAGCCCCCGGGGGGGGGCATGGGACGAGCAGTACTTC. This gives the protein CASSPRGGAWDEQYF. This chain links TRBV5-4 with TRBJ2-7; TRBD2 matches at 8 bases. The germline CDR1 and CDR2 sequences are SGHNT and YYREEE (reference sequence). Losses at the gene ends were 4 bases for V and 5 bases for J; bases not matched to a gene: 11. The CDR3 consists of 15 residues. Supplemented by reference TRBV5-4 and TRBJ2-7, the full variable domain reads ETGVTQSPTHLIKTRGQQVTLRCSSQSGHNTVSWYQQALGQGPQFIFQYYREEENGRGNFPPRFSGLQFPNYSSELNVNALELDDSALYLCASSPRGGAWDEQYFGPGTRLTVT.

This clonotype has ten or more counts. This beta chain appears as a stray read in a library generated for alpha chains; its size is not informative. The rearrangement uses TRBV28 and TRBJ1-1, with D possibly TRBD1 on 5 matching bases. CDR3 length: 13 residues. Looked up from germline, CDR1 is MDHEN and CDR2 is SYDVKM. The V end lost 4 bases, the J end lost 4 bases, and 10 bases lay between the germline ends. CDR3 sequence: CASSSPGGTEAFF. The CDR3, as DNA: TGTGCCAGCAGTTCCCCTGGGGGCACTGAAGCTTTCTTT.

This clonotype was seen at least ten times. Within a library made for alpha chains, this beta chain is off target, and its count is uninformative. The chain combines TRBV29-1 with TRBJ2-2; 13 nucleotides line up with TRBD2. Per germline, CDR1 SQVTM and CDR2 ANQGSEA. CDR3 length: 14 amino acids. J gave up 7 bases and V 6 bases, and 5 bases lay outside the gene matches. This CDR3 reads CSVAGTSGDGELFF. The DNA for the CDR3 is TGCAGCGTGGCCGGGACTAGCGGGGACGGGGAGCTGTTTTTT.

This clonotype was seen many times. This beta chain appears as a stray read in a library generated for alpha chains; its size is not informative. V usage is TRBV23-1 and J usage is TRBJ2-7, with a weak D call TRBD1 (5 bases). TRBV23-1 is an ORF; its function is uncertain. CDR3 size: 16 residues. The ends were cut back, 0 bases at V and 2 bases at J, with 14 bases in the middle. The CDR3: CASSQSESRDAYEQYF. The CDR3 DNA follows: TGCGCCAGCAGTCAATCAGAATCCAGGGATGCCTACGAGCAGTACTTC.

This clonotype occurred many times. This beta chain was picked up by a library intended for alpha chains and is off target, so its count carries little meaning. The rearrangement links TRBV7-9 to TRBJ2-1, with TRBD2 matching over 10 bases. The CDR3 length is 14 residues. V lost 5 bases and J lost 10; bases outside the gene matches: 8. CDR1 is SEHNR, CDR2 FQNEAQ, per germline (reference sequence). The CDR3 region has the DNA TGTGCCAGCAGCCGCAGCGGGGGGGATTTGGAGCAGTTCTTC. Translation gives CASSRSGGDLEQFF.

This clonotype is judged medium-sized. This beta chain lies outside the target of a library built for alpha chains; its clone size means little. The chain recombines TRBV29-1 with TRBJ2-1; 7 bases align to TRBD1. The CDR3 runs 14 residues. Germline CDR1 is SQVTM and CDR2 is ANQGSEA. Trimming at V came to 7 bases and at J to 0 bases, leaving 6 bases not matched to a gene. The CDR3 DNA sequence: TGCAGCGCTACAGGGGCAGACTCCTACAATGAGCAGTTCTTC. Encoded protein: CSATGADSYNEQFF.

This clonotype was seen ten or more times. Found in a library prepared for alpha chains, this beta chain is an off-target read, and its abundance has little meaning. This chain connects TRBV4-1 to TRBJ2-7; a possible D gene is TRBD1 (6 bases). Germline V gene sequence: CDR1 MGHRA, CDR2 YSYEKL. Deletions cut 1 base from V and 5 bases from J, with 15 bases between. The CDR3 is 15 residues long. DNA of the CDR3: TGCGCCAGCAGCCAAGTCCCGCAGGGGATCCACGAGCAGTACTTC. It specifies CASSQVPQGIHEQYF.